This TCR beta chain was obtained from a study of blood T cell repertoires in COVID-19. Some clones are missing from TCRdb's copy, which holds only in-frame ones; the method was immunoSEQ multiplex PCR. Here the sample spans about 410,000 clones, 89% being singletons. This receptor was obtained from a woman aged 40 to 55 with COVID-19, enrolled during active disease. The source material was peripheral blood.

The DNA of the CDR3 is TGTGCCAGCAGCCAAGTTGGCCGCGGAAATTCACCCCTCCACTTT. Translating gives CASSQVGRGNSPLHF. This chain connects TRBV3-1 (or the pseudogene TRBV3-2) to TRBJ1-6, with D unresolved. Germline V gene sequence: CDR1 LGHDT, CDR2 YNNKEL (reference sequence). Trimming took off 1 base at V and 7 bases at J, with 11 bases between the two ends. This CDR3 has 15 amino acids.